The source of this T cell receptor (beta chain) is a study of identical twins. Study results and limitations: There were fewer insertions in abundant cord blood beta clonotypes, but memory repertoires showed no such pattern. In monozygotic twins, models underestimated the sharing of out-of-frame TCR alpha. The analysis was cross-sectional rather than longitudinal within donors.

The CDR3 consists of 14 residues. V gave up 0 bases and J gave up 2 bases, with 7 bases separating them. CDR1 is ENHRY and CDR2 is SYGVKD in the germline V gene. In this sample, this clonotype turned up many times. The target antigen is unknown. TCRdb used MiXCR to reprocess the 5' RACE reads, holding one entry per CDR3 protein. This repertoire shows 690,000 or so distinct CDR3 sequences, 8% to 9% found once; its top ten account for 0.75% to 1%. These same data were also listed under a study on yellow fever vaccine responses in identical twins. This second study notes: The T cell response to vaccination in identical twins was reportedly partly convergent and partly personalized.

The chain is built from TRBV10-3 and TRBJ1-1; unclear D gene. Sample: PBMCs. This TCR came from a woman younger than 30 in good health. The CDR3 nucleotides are TGTGCCATCAGTGAGTCTGAGGGAAACACTGAAGCTTTCTTT. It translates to CAISESEGNTEAFF.